The TCR beta chain under discussion was sequenced for a study of blood T cell repertoires in COVID-19. Overall study: Sources were T cells, B-cell-depleted T cells, or PBMCs; the material itself was cDNA or gDNA.

Participant ages covered roughly 18 to 89 years across 20 to 30 US areas. Cohort 3 donors were reported recovered after two negative PCRs, clearance, or symptom resolution. Germline V gives CDR1 SGHRS, CDR2 YFSETQ. Trimming took 4 bases from V and 3 from J; bases not matched to a gene: 1. This CDR3 contains 12 residues. Libraries were prepared by immunoSEQ multiplex PCR; TCRdb keeps only in-frame clonotypes and omits some of them. This table has approximately 300,000 clones, 70% to 90% appearing once. This TCR was sampled from a woman aged 25 to 39 who had recovered from COVID-19. The sample comprised PBMCs or T cells enriched from blood (not recorded which). This chain joins TRBV5-1 and TRBJ2-7, with 7 bases lining up with TRBD1. CDR3 protein: CASSTGDYEQYF. DNA of the CDR3: TGCGCCAGCAGCACAGGGGACTACGAGCAGTACTTC.